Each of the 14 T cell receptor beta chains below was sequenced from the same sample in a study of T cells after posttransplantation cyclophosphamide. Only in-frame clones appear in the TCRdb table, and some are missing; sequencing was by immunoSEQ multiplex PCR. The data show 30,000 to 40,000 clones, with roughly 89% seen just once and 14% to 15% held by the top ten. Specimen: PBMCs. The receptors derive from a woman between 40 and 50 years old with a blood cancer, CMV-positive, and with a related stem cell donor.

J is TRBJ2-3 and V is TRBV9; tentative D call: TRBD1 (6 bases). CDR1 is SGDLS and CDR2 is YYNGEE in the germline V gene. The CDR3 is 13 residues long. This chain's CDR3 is CASNREGTDTQYF. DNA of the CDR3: TGTGCATCCAACAGGGAAGGAACAGATACGCAGTATTTT.

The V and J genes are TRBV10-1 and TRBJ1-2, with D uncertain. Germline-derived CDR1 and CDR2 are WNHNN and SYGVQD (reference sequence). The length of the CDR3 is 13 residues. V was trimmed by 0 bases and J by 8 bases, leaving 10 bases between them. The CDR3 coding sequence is TGCGCCAGCAGTGAGTCCCGGGGAGGAGGCTACACCTTC. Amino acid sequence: CASSESRGGGYTF.

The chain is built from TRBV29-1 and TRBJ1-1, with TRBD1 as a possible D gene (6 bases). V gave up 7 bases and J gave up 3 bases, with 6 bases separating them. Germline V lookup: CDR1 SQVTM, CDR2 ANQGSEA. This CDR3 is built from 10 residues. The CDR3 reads CSAGDTEAFF. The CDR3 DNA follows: TGCAGCGCAGGGGACACTGAAGCTTTCTTT.

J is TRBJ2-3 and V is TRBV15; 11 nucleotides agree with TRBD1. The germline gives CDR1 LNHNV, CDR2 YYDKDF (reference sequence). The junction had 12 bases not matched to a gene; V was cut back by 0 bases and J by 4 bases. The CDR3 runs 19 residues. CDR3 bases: TGTGCCACCAGCAGAGATCTCGCGGACAGGGGGCTTACCCCAGATACGCAGTATTTT. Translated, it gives CATSRDLADRGLTPDTQYF.

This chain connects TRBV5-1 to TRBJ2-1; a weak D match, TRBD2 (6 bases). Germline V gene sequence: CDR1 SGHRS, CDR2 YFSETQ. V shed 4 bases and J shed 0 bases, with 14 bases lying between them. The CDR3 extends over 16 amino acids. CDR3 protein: CASSLGGTSSYNEQFF. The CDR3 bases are TGCGCCAGCAGCCTCGGGGGTACTAGCTCCTACAATGAGCAGTTCTTC.

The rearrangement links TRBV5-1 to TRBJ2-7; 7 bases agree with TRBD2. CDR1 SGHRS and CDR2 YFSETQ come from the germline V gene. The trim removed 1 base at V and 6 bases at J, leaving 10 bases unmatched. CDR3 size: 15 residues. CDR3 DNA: TGCGCCAGCAGCTTGTCGGCTAGCGGAGCCGCCGAGCAGTACTTC. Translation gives CASSLSASGAAEQYF.

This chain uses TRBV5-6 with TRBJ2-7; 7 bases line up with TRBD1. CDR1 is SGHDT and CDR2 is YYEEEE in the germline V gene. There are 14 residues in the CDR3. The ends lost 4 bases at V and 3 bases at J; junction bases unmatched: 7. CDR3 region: CASSPQTGVYEQYF. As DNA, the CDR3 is TGTGCCAGCAGCCCTCAAACAGGGGTCTACGAGCAGTACTTC. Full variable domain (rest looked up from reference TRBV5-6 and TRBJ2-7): DAGVTQSPTHLIKTRGQQVTLRCSPKSGHDTVSWYQQALGQGPQFIFQYYEEEERQRGNFPDRFSGHQFPNYSSELNVNALLLGDSALYLCASSPQTGVYEQYFGPGTRLTVT.

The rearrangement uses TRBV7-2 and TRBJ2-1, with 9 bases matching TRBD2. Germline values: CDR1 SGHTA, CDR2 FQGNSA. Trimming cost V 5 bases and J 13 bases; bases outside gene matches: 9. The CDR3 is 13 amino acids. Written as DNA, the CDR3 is TGTGCCAGCAGCATTCCCTCTAGCGGGGCCCAGTTCTTC. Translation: CASSIPSSGAQFF. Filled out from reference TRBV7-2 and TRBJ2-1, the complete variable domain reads GAGVSQSPSNKVTEKGKDVELRCDPISGHTALYWYRQSLGQGLEFLIYFQGNSAPDKSGLPSDRFSAERTGGSVSTLTIQRTQQEDSAVYLCASSIPSSGAQFFGPGTRLTVL.

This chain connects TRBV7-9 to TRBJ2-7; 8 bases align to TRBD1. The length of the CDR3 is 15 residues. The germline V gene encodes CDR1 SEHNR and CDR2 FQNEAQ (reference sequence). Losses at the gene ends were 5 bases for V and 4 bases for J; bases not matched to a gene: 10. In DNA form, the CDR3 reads TGTGCCAGCAGCCAGGTTACGGGACAGGTATACGAGCAGTACTTC. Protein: CASSQVTGQVYEQYF.

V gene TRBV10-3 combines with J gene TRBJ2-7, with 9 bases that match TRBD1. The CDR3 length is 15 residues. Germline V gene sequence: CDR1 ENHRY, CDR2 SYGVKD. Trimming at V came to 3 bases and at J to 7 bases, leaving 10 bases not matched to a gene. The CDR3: CAISDRDRATIEQYF. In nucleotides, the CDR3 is TGTGCCATCAGTGACCGGGACAGGGCTACGATAGAGCAGTACTTC.

CDR3 bases: TGTGCCAGCAGTTTATCGAGACAATACGAGCAGTACTTC. Amino acid sequence: CASSLSRQYEQYF. The V and J genes are TRBV27 and TRBJ2-7; the D is unclear. In germline, CDR1 is MNHEY, CDR2 SMNVEV (reference sequence). Trimming cost V 0 bases and J 4 bases, with 7 bases left between them. The CDR3 spans 13 residues.

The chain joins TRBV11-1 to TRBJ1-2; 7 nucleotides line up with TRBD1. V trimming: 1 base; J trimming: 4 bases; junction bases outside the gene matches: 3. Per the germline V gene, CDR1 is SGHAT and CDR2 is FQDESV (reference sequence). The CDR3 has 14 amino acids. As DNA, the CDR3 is TGTGCCAGCAGCTTAGGAGACAGGGCCTATGGCTACACCTTC. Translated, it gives CASSLGDRAYGYTF.

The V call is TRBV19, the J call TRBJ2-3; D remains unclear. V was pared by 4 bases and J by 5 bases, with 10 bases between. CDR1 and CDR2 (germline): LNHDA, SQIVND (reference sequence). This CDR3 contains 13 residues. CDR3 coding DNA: TGTGCCAGTAGTACTCGCAGATTAGATACGCAGTATTTT. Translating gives CASSTRRLDTQYF.

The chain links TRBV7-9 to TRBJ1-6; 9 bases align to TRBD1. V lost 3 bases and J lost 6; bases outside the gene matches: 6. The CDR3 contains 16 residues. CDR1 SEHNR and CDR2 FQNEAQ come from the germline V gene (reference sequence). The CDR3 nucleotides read TGTGCCAGCAGCTTTCCCCGGACAGGGGTTAATTCACCCCTCCACTTT. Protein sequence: CASSFPRTGVNSPLHF.